This TCR beta chain was identified in a study of regulatory T cells in long-lasting Graves disease. CDR1 is DFQATT and CDR2 is SNEGSKA in the germline V gene (reference sequence). The CDR3 totals 15 residues. The V gene end was trimmed by 0 bases and the J gene end by 5 bases; junction bases not matched to a gene: 4. The time point was: newly diagnosed GD, antithyroid drugs for less than 3 months. RNA isolated from PBMCs was used to make the TCR library. The authors diagnosed Graves' disease using American Thyroid Association guidelines. Arm-PCR of CDR3 regions and iRepertoire HTBI primers were the basis on which TCR beta libraries were built. MiXCR, applied by TCRdb to the multiplex PCR reads, yields one record per CDR3 protein. Of about 560,000 distinct CDR3 sequences listed, roughly 15% are singletons. In addition, the sample was reused for a study of T cells in Graves' hyperthyroidism and ophthalmopathy. That paper adds: HTBI primers were used for first-round RT-PCR of the TCR CDR3.

The specimen comprised peripheral blood mononuclear cells (PBMCs), sampled at new diagnosis, from a patient treated with antithyroid drugs. The rearrangement links TRBV20-1 to TRBJ2-1; 10 positions agree with TRBD1. The clonotype originates from a man aged 18 to 35 with Graves disease. The CDR3 region is CSARDPGTGDNEQFF. The CDR3 DNA follows: TGCAGTGCTAGAGATCCCGGGACAGGGGACAATGAGCAGTTCTTC.